This section outlines one T cell receptor beta chain sequence together with its context. The data were produced by immunoSEQ multiplex PCR, yet TCRdb's version contains in-frame clones alone and is incomplete. The sample lists about 36,000 clones; 85% to 95% were seen once. Germline V gives CDR1 GTSNPN, CDR2 SVGIG (reference sequence). The CDR3 is 13 residues long. Trimming pared 5 bases from V and 0 bases from J, leaving 8 bases between. This entry is derived from a study of T cell changes during pregnancy in multiple sclerosis. The rearrangement joins TRBV30 to TRBJ1-3; maybe TRBD1 (5 bases). The receptor's source is a female donor with multiple sclerosis, enrolled in a pregnancy study. Sequenced sample: PBMCs (not recorded whether the cells were cultured). CDR3 bases: TGTGCCTGGGGGGCCCTCTCTGGAAACACCATATATTTT. Translation gives CAWGALSGNTIYF.